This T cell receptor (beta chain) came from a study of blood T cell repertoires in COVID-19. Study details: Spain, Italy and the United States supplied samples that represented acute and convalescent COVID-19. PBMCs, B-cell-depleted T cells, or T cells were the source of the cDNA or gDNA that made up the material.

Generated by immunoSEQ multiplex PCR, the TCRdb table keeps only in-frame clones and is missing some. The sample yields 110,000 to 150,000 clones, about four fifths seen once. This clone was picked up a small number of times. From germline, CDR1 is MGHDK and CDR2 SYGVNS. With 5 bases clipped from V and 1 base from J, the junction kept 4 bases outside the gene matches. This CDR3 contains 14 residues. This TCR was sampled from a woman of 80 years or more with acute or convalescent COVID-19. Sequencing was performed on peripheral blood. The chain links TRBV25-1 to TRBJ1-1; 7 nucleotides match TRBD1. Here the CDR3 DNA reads TGTGCCAGCAGTCTTCAGGGGGGGAACACTGAAGCTTTCTTT. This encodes CASSLQGGNTEAFF.